This T cell receptor (beta chain) was identified during a study of cytomegalovirus exposure and HLA in healthy donors. As regards this clone: Its cognate antigen is unknown.

Regarding the study as a whole: With later analysis, a missense DCLRE1C variant became linked to TCR beta V- and J-gene trimming.

The V and J ends lost 0 bases and 6 bases respectively, with 15 bases between them. The length of the CDR3 is 15 residues. The germline V gene encodes CDR1 SGHDT and CDR2 YYEEEE. The primer mix had 60 Vbeta and 13 Jbeta primers. Produced via immunoSEQ multiplex PCR; TCRdb's table is partial and in-frame only. In the table there are some 200,000 clones, about 59% of which are singletons. This rearrangement joins TRBV5-6 to TRBJ1-2; D possibly corresponds to TRBD1 (5 bases). Sequenced input: PBMCs. The source is a man aged 40-49 years in good health and CMV-seronegative. This CDR3 reads CASSLDTGKHDGYTF. CDR3 sequence (DNA): TGTGCCAGCAGCTTGGATACAGGAAAACACGATGGCTACACCTTC. The full variable domain, rest sourced from reference TRBV5-6 and TRBJ1-2, is DAGVTQSPTHLIKTRGQQVTLRCSPKSGHDTVSWYQQALGQGPQFIFQYYEEEERQRGNFPDRFSGHQFPNYSSELNVNALLLGDSALYLCASSLDTGKHDGYTFGSGTRLTVV.